The sequence of this T cell receptor (beta chain) was determined in a study of blood T cells in healthy people across ages. General observations from the study: Across the age range, TCR beta diversity per million T cells fell in a roughly linear way. Long-lived donors exceeded aged donors in naive CD4+ cells and diversity.

The CDR3 runs 14 residues. Germline V gives CDR1 DFQATT, CDR2 SNEGSKA (reference sequence). V shed 3 bases and J shed 4 bases, with 15 bases lying between them. This clonotype was counted between two and nine times. Its cognate antigen is unknown. It was with a sample-barcoded 5' primer and a J-beta primer mix that a second PCR of about 6 to 12 cycles was run. All cDNA molecules were each tagged by a template-switch adaptor with 12 random nucleotides. In TCRdb, the 5' RACE reads were re-called with MiXCR into one record per CDR3 protein. The sample shows approximately 880,000 distinct CDR3 sequences, 48% of them seen only once. Whenever a sample was processed, at least 6 million PBMCs were isolated.

The rearrangement links TRBV20-1 to TRBJ1-2; tentative D call: TRBD1 (6 bases). Material for sequencing was blood. The sequence was obtained from a man younger than 40 in good health. CDR3 bases: TGCAGTGCTAGGGGGGCAGGGAGCTCCTATGGCTACACCTTC. This sequence encodes CSARGAGSSYGYTF.